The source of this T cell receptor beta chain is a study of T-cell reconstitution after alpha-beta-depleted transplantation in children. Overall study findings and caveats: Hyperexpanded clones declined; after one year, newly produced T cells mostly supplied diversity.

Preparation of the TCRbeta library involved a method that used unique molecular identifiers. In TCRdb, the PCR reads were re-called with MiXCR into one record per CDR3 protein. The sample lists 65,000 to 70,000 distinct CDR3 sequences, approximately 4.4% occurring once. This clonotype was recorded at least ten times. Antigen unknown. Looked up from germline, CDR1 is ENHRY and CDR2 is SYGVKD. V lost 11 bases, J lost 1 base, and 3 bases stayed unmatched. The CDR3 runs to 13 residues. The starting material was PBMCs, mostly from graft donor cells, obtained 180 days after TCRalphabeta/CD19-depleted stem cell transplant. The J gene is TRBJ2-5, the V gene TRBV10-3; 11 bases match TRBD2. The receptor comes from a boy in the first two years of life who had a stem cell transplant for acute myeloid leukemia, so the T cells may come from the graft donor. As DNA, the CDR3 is TGTGCCCTTAGCGGGGGGGCCCAAGAGACCCAGTACTTC. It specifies CALSGGAQETQYF.